The T cell receptor beta chain described here comes from a study of control samples from healthy donors and cancer patients. Method: immunoSEQ multiplex PCR; TCRdb's copy keeps in-frame clones and lacks some. The sample lists 68,000 or so clones; 83% were seen once. The CDR3 runs to 16 residues. V dropped 0 bases and J dropped 5 bases, with 15 bases sitting between them. Germline values: CDR1 SGDLS, CDR2 YYNGEE. The TCR sequence derives from a man between 60 and 75 years old in good health. This sequence joins TRBV9 and TRBJ2-1, with D possibly matching TRBD1 (6 bases). Sequenced: blood. CDR3 DNA: TGTGCCAGCAGCGTAGGATGGGGGCGCGCGGACAATGAGCAGTTCTTC. Its protein product is CASSVGWGRADNEQFF.